This note documents a single TCR beta chain sequence. Time point indicated: cycle 4 day 1 (C4D1), after 5 to 7 weeks of nivolumab. Every one of the patients relapsed after autologous stem cell transplantation (brentuximab vedotin exposure was variable). This sample stems from a study of PD-1 blockade in classical Hodgkin lymphoma. TCRdb keeps only in-frame clones here, not all; method: immunoSEQ multiplex PCR. The table has tens of thousands of clones, about 80% seen once. V dropped 3 bases and J dropped 8 bases, with 13 bases sitting between them. The CDR3 totals 13 residues. Germline CDR1 and CDR2: GTSNPN and SVGIG (reference sequence).

The clonotype comes from a human donor with classical Hodgkin lymphoma. The chain is built from TRBV30 and TRBJ1-4; D remains unclear. Here the sequenced sample was peripheral blood mononuclear cells (PBMCs), taken before the fourth cycle of nivolumab. The CDR3 loop reads CAWRDSFAEKLFF. In DNA, the CDR3 is TGTGCCTGGAGAGACTCTTTTGCGGAAAAACTGTTTTTT.